This T cell receptor (beta chain) stems from a study of a mutant IDH1 vaccine in newly diagnosed glioma. Study-level background: The study gave patients eight vaccinations in weeks 1, 3, 5, 7, 11, 15, 19, 23.

This CDR3 region has 17 residues. V gave up 4 bases and J gave up 0 bases, with 16 bases separating them. Sample time point: week 23, last vaccination. What each vaccine dose contained was 300 ug of mutant IDH1 20-mer peptide, accompanied by topical imiquimod. Measured with immunoSEQ multiplex PCR; TCRdb has only the in-frame clones, and not every one. This sample has about 82,000 clones, with almost 85% found just once. Whole-study findings and limits: Most patients, around 94%, showed vaccine-induced immune responses.

Concerning this clone: Antigen unknown.

This receptor was taken from a man aged 30-40 years with glioma. Some clones in this sample may be carry-over from other donors' samples. The V and J genes are TRBV5-3 and TRBJ2-2; D not certain. TRBV5-3 is known as an ORF, though its function is uncertain. Source: PBMCs, taken from a glioma patient whose treatment included an IDH1 peptide vaccine. DNA of the CDR3: TGTGCCAGAAGCGTAACCGCGACCTACGCGAACACCGGGGAGCTGTTTTTT. Its translation: CARSVTATYANTGELFF.